These 2 T cell receptor beta chains were all obtained from the same sample, sequenced in a study of cytomegalovirus exposure and HLA in healthy donors. The PCR used 60 Vbeta and 13 Jbeta primers. Clones were read by immunoSEQ multiplex PCR, and TCRdb kept only the in-frame ones, dropping some. This sample carries approximately 100,000 clones, 55% to 75% of them seen once, and the ten largest clones take about 3.8%. Sequences were obtained from PBMCs. All receptors derive from a man under 40 in good health and CMV-seropositive.

This chain connects TRBV6-1 to TRBJ1-2; TRBD1 matches at 7 bases. The CDR3 length is 12 residues. V lost 5 bases and J lost 6; bases outside the gene matches: 3. Germline V CDR1 and CDR2: MNHNS, SASEGT. CDR3 nucleotide sequence: TGTGCCAGCAGTCCACAGGGGAATGGCTACACCTTC. Translated, it gives CASSPQGNGYTF.

The chain couples TRBV28 to TRBJ1-4; D is perhaps TRBD1 (6 bases). V was cut by 8 bases and J by 6 bases, with 13 bases left in between. This CDR3 region has 13 residues. Germline loops: CDR1 MDHEN, CDR2 SYDVKM. DNA for the CDR3: TGTGCCAGCCGGTGGACAGTCCATGAAAAACTGTTTTTT. Residues: CASRWTVHEKLFF.